These 9 T cell receptor beta chains share one sample of origin, sequenced in a study of T cells after yellow fever vaccination. In TCRdb, the 5' RACE reads were re-called with MiXCR into one record per CDR3 protein. This repertoire shows fewer than 400,000 distinct CDR3 sequences, about 10% found once; its top ten account for about 3.3%. The sample here was CD4+ T cells sorted from PBMCs, taken 45 days after the yellow fever booster vaccination. The source of these receptors is a man aged 18 to 30 who received the YFV17D yellow fever vaccine.

This clonotype was counted a few times. The CDR3 sequence is CASSLGLAGILGTQYF. The DNA of the CDR3 is TGTGCCAGCAGTCTCGGACTAGCGGGGATCCTCGGGACCCAGTACTTC. This chain joins TRBV12-3 or TRBV12-4 and TRBJ2-5; 12 bases agree with TRBD2. V was clipped by 5 bases and J by 7 bases; unmatched bases: 11. This CDR3 is 16 amino acids long.

The CDR3 coding sequence is TGTGCCAGCAGCAATTCGGGGGACAGGCCGCAGGGTGAGCAGTTCTTC. Translated: CASSNSGDRPQGEQFF. V is TRBV7-9 and J is TRBJ2-1; 8 bases agree with TRBD1. The V and J ends lost 5 bases and 9 bases, in that order; junction bases with no gene match: 15. CDR1 and CDR2 (germline): SEHNR, FQNEAQ (reference sequence). The CDR3 sequence is 16 residues long. The full variable domain, in which reference TRBV7-9 and TRBJ2-1 provide the parts outside the CDR3, is DTGVSQNPRHKITKRGQNVTFRCDPISEHNRLYWYRQTLGQGPEFLTYFQNEAQLEKSRLLSDRFSAERPKGSFSTLEIQRTEQGDSAMYLCASSNSGDRPQGEQFFGPGTRLTVL.

V usage is TRBV7-2 and J usage is TRBJ2-7; 9 nucleotides match TRBD2. Germline CDR1 is SGHTA and CDR2 is FQGNSA. The CDR3 extends over 14 amino acids. V shed 3 bases and J 4 bases; nucleotides not matched to a gene: 4. DNA of the CDR3: TGTGCCAGCAGCTTTGCGGGGGGGCGGTACGAGCAGTACTTC. Its protein product is CASSFAGGRYEQYF. Full variable domain (missing parts from reference TRBV7-2 and TRBJ2-7): GAGVSQSPSNKVTEKGKDVELRCDPISGHTALYWYRQSLGQGLEFLIYFQGNSAPDKSGLPSDRFSAERTGGSVSTLTIQRTQQEDSAVYLCASSFAGGRYEQYFGPGTRLTVT.

Ten or more counts support this clonotype. The chain recombines TRBV21-1 with TRBJ2-7. TRBV21-1 is tagged as a pseudogene. The CDR3 runs 11 residues. CDR3 nucleotides: TGTGCCAGCAGCAAAGGGCACGAGCAGTACGTC. Its protein is CASSKGHEQYV.

This clonotype was counted ten times or more. The gene calls are TRBV27 and TRBJ1-5; D call uncertain. The germline gives CDR1 MNHEY, CDR2 SMNVEV (reference sequence). Trimming shortened V by 5 bases and J by 0 bases, and 8 bases separated the two germline ends. The CDR3 has 14 residues. Written as DNA, the CDR3 is TGTGCCAGCAGTCAAGATCATAGCAATCAGCCCCAGCATTTT. This codes for CASSQDHSNQPQHF.

This clonotype appeared a few times. V is TRBV6-2 or TRBV6-3 and J is TRBJ2-3; no clear D gene. The germline V gene encodes CDR1 MNHEY and CDR2 SVGEGT. The CDR3 length is 14 residues. V lost 9 bases to trimming and J lost 0 bases, with 13 bases between them. CDR3 loop: CASRFWGSTDTQYF. In DNA, the CDR3 is TGTGCCAGTCGTTTCTGGGGTAGCACAGATACGCAGTATTTT.

This clonotype has a single count. Germline and junction disagree at one end, which may indicate a read error. J is TRBJ1-3 and V is TRBV6-2 or TRBV6-3, with D hard to call. CDR3 size: 13 residues. Germline CDR1 and CDR2: MNHEY and SVGEGT. For the CDR3, the DNA is TGTGCCAGCAGCCGCATCGCGGGAATCACCATATATTTT. It is translated as CASSRIAGITIYF.

Only a few counts were recorded for this clonotype. The chain has TRBV6-6 and TRBJ2-7, with D perhaps matching TRBD1 (6 bases). The V and J ends lost 6 bases and 4 bases respectively, with 7 bases between them. This CDR3 is built from 11 residues. The V gene's germline CDR1 is MNHNY and CDR2 SVGAGI (reference sequence). CDR3 region: CASRTGYEQYF. CDR3 in DNA: TGTGCCAGCAGGACAGGTTACGAGCAGTACTTC.

In this sample, this clonotype turned up a few times. The V and J genes are TRBV5-5 and TRBJ1-1, with D tentatively TRBD1 (6 bases). The V gene's germline CDR1 is SGHKS and CDR2 YYEKEE (reference sequence). CDR3 length: 15 residues. With 5 bases removed from V and 4 bases from J, the gap between germline ends came to 18 bases. The chain's CDR3 is CASRLGADFGTEAFF. CDR3 coding DNA: TGTGCCAGCAGACTGGGGGCCGACTTTGGCACTGAAGCTTTCTTT.